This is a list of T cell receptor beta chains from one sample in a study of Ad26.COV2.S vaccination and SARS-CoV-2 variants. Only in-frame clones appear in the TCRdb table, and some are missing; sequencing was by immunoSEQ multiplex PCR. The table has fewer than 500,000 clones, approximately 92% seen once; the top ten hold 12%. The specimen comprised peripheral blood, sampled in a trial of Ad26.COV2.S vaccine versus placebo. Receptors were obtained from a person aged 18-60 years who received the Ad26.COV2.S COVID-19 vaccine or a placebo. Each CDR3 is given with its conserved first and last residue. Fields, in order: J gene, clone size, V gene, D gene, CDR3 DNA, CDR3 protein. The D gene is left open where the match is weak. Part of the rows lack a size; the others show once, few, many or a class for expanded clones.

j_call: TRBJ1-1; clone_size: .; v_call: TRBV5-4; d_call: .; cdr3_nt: TGTGCCAGCAGCTATCTTGGGCAGGGTGCTGAAGCTTTCTTT; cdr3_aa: CASSYLGQGAEAFF
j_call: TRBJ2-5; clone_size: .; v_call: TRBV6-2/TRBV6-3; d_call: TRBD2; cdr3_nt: TGTGCCAGCAGTACACTAGCGCCCACTTGGGAGACCCAGTACTTC; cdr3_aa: CASSTLAPTWETQYF
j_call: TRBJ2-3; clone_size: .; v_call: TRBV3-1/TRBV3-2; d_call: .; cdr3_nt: TGTGCCAGCAGCCAAGATAGCGGCTCTGGCACAGATACGCAGTATTTT; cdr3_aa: CASSQDSGSGTDTQYF
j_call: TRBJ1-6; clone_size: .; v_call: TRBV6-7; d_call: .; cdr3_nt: TGTGCCAGCACCGGAGCCCAGACAGCTAATTCACCCCTCCACTTT; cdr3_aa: CASTGAQTANSPLHF
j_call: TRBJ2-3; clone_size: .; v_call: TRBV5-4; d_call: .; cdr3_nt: TGTGCCAGCAGTCCTACGACAGCGATAACAGATACGCAGTATTTT; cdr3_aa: CASSPTTAITDTQYF
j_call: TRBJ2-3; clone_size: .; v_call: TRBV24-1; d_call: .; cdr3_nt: TGTGCCACCAGTGTGGTCCAACTTAATACGCAGTATTTT; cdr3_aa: CATSVVQLNTQYF
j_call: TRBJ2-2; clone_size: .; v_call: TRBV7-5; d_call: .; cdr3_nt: TGTGTCAGAAGCTCAACTAGGCACAAGCACCCGAACACCGGGGAGCTGTTTTTT; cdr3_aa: CVRSSTRHKHPNTGELFF
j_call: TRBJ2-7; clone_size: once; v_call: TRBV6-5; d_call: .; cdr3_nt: TGTGCCAGCAGTTACCGACAAGACTACGAGCAGTACTTC; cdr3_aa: CASSYRQDYEQYF
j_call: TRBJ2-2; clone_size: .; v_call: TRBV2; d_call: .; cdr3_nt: TGTGCCAGCAGTGAAACCAGGGGAGGCACCGGGGAGCTGTTTTTT; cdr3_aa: CASSETRGGTGELFF
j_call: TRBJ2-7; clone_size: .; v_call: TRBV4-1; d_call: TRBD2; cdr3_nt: TGCGCCAGCAGCCAAAATAGCGGGAGGCCCTACGAGCAGTACTTC; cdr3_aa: CASSQNSGRPYEQYF
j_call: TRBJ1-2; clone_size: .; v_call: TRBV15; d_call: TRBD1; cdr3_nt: TGTGCCACCAGCAGAGATCGGACAGGGAGCTACACCTTC; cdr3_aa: CATSRDRTGSYTF
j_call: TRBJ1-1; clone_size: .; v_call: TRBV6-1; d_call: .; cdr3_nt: TGTGCCAGCAGTGAAGTGAACAGGGTAATGACTTTCTTT; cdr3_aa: CASSEVNRVMTFF
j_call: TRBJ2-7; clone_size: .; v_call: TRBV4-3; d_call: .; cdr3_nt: TGCGCCAGCAGCCAAGATCTACGGGCCCCGACCTACGAGCAGTACTTC; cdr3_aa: CASSQDLRAPTYEQYF
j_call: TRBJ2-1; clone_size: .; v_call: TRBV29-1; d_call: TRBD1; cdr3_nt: TGCAGCGTTGAAGAGGACAGGGGGCCCTACAATGAGCAGTTCTTC; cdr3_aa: CSVEEDRGPYNEQFF
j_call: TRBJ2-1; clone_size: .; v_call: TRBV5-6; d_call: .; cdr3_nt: TGTGCCAGCAGCTCAGGGGGGTGGTACTACAATGAGCAGTTCTTC; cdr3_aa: CASSSGGWYYNEQFF
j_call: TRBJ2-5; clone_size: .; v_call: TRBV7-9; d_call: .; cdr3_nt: TGTGCCAGCAGCTTAGGGGGGCCCGAGACCCAGTACTTC; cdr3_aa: CASSLGGPETQYF
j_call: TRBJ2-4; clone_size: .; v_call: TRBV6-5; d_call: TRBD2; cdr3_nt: TGTGCCAGCAGTTTCACTAGCGGGAGCGGTTTTCAGTACTTC; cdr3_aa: CASSFTSGSGFQYF
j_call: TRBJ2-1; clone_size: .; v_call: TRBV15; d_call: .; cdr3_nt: TGTGCCACCAGCAGAGAGGGGAGCTCCTACAATGAGCAGTTCTTC; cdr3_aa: CATSREGSSYNEQFF
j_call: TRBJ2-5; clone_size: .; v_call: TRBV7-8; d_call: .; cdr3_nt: TGTGCCAGCAGCTGGGTCCGAAGGGAGACCCAGTACTTC; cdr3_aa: CASSWVRRETQYF
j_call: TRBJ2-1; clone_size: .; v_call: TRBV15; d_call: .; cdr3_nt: TGTGCCACCAGCGGCAACATCAATGAGCAGTTCTTC; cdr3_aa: CATSGNINEQFF
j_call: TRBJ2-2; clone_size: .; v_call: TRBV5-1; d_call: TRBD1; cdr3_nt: TGCGCCAGCAGCTCCCCGGGACAGGGATTTACACGCCTAAACACCGGGGAGCTGTTTTTT; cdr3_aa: CASSSPGQGFTRLNTGELFF
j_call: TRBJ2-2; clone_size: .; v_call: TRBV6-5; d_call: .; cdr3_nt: TGTGCCAGCAGTAGTCAGAACACCGGGGAGCTGTTTTTT; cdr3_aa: CASSSQNTGELFF
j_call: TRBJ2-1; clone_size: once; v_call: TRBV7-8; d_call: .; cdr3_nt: TGTGCCAGCAGCTTAGCTCTCGCCAGTTACAATGAGCAGTTCTTC; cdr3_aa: CASSLALASYNEQFF
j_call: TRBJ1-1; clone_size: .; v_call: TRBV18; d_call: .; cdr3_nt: TGTGCCAGCTCACGGGGCGCTGACACTGAAGCTTTCTTT; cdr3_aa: CASSRGADTEAFF
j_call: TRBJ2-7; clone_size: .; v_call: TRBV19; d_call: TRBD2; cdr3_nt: TGTGCCAGTAGTTTCGGACTAGCAGCGTCCTACGAGCAGTACTTC; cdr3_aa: CASSFGLAASYEQYF